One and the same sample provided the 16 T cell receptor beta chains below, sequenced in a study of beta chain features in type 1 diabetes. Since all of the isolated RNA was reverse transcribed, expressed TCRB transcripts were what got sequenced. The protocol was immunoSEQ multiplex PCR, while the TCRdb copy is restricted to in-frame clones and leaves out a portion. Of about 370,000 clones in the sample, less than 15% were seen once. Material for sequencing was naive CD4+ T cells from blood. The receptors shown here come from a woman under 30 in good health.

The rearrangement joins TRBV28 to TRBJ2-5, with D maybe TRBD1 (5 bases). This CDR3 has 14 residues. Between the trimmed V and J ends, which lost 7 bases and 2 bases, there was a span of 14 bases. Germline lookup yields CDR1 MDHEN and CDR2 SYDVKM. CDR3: CASTLGVVQETQYF. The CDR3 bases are TGTGCCAGCACCCTAGGGGTAGTACAAGAGACCCAGTACTTC.

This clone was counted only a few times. The CDR3 nucleotides are TGTGCCAGCAGTCTGAGAGGGGGTGAGCAGTTCTTC. Translated, it gives CASSLRGGEQFF. The chain links TRBV5-4 to TRBJ2-1, with a possible D match to TRBD1 (6 bases). Germline loops: CDR1 SGHNT, CDR2 YYREEE (reference sequence). The CDR3 spans 12 residues. V lost 5 bases and J 9 bases, leaving 12 bases between the germline ends.

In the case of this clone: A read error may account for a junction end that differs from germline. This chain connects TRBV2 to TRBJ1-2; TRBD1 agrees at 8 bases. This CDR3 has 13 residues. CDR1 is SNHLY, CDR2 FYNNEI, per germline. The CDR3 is CASREGQGGSYTF. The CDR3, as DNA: TGTGCCAGCAGAGAAGGACAGGGTGGGAGTTACACCTTC.

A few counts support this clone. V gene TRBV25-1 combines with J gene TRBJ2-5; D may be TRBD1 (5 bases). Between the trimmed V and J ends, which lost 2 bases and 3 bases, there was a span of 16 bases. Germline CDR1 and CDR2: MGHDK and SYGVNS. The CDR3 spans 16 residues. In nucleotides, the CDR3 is TGTGCCAGCAGTGAACCCCAGGGTCAGGGAAAAGAGACCCAGTACTTC. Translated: CASSEPQGQGKETQYF. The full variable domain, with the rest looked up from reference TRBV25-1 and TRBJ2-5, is EADIYQTPRYLVIGTGKKITLECSQTMGHDKMYWYQQDPGMELHLIHYSYGVNSTEKGDLSSESTVSRIRTEHFPLTLESARPSHTSQYLCASSEPQGQGKETQYFGPGTRLLVL.

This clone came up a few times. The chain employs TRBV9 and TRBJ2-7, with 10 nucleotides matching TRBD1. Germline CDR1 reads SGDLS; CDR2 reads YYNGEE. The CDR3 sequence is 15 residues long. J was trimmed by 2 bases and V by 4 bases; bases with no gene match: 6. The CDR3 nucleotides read TGTGCCAGCAGCCCTCGGACAGGGGGTCCCTACGAGCAGTACTTC. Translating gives CASSPRTGGPYEQYF. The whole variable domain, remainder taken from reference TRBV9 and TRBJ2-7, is DSGVTQTPKHLITATGQRVTLRCSPRSGDLSVYWYQQSLDQGLQFLIQYYNGEERAKGNILERFSAQQFPDLHSELNLSSLELGDSALYFCASSPRTGGPYEQYFGPGTRLTVT.

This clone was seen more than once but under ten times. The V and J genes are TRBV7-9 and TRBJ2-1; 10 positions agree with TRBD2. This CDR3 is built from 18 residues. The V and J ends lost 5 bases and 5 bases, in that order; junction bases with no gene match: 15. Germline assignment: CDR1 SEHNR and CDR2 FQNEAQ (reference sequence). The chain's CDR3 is CASSQGPVTSGANNEQFF. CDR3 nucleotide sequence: TGTGCCAGCAGCCAGGGGCCAGTTACTAGCGGGGCCAACAATGAGCAGTTCTTC.

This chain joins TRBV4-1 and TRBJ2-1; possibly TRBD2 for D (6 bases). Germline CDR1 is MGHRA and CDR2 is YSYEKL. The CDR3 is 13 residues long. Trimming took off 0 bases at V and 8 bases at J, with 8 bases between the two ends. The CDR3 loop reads CASSQDWGDEQFF. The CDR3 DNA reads TGCGCCAGCAGCCAAGACTGGGGGGATGAGCAGTTCTTC.

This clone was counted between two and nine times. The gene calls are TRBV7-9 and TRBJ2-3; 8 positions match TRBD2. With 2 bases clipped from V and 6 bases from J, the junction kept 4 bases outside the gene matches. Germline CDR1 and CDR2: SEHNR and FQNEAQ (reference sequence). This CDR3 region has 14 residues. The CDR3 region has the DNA TGTGCCAGCAGCTTAAGCGGGAGTGGGGATACGCAGTATTTT. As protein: CASSLSGSGDTQYF.

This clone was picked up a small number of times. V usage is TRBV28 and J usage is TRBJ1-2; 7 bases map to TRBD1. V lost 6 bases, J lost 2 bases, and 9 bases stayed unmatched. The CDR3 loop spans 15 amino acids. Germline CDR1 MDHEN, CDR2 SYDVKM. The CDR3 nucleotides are TGTGCCAGCAGACCGACCTCAGGGGGGAACTATGGCTACACCTTC. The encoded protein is CASRPTSGGNYGYTF.

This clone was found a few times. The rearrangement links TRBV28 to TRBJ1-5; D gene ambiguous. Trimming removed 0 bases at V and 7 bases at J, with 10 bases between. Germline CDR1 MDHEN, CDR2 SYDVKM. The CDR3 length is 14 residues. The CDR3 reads CASSLWSGGQPQHF. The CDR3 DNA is TGTGCCAGCAGTTTATGGTCAGGAGGACAGCCCCAGCATTTT.

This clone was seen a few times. The CDR3 loop reads CAAAQGPAREQYF. The CDR3 DNA sequence: TGTGCCGCGGCCCAGGGCCCGGCTCGCGAGCAGTACTTC. The genes are TRBV10-3 and TRBJ2-7; D possibly corresponds to TRBD1 (5 bases). The CDR3 runs to 13 residues. V was shortened by 11 bases and J by 6 bases, with 20 bases between the two germline ends. CDR1 and CDR2 from the germline V gene are ENHRY and SYGVKD.

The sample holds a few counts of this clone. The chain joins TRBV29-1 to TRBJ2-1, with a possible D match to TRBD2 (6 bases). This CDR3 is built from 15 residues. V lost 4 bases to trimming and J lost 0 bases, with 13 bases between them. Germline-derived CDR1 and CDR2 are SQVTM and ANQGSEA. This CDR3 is CSVVPGLSSYNEQFF. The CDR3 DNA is TGCAGCGTTGTTCCGGGACTGAGCTCCTACAATGAGCAGTTCTTC.

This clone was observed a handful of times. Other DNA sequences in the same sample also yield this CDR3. DNA for the CDR3: TGTGCCAGCAGCGTAGCATCAGGAGAGACCCAGTACTTC. Its translation is CASSVASGETQYF. The V call is TRBV9, the J call TRBJ2-5, with D unresolved. Germline lookup yields CDR1 SGDLS and CDR2 YYNGEE. V gave up 0 bases and J gave up 4 bases, with 7 bases separating them. The CDR3 is 13 amino acids.

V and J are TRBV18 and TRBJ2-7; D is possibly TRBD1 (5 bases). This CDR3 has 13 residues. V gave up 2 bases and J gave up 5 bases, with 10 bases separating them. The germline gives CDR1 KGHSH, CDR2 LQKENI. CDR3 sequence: CASSPGATNEQYF. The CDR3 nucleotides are TGTGCCAGCTCACCAGGGGCCACCAACGAGCAGTACTTC.

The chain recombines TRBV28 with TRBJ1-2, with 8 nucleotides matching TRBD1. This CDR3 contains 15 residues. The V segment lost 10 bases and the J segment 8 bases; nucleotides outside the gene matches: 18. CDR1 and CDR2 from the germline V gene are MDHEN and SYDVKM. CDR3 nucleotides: TGTGCCATCCGGACAGGGAGTTCCCCCGATAGCGGCTACACCTTC. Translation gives CAIRTGSSPDSGYTF.

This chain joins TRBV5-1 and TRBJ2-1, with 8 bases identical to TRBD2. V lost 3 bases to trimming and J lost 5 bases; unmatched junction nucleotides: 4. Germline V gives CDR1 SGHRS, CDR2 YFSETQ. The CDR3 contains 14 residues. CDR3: CASSSGLVHNEQFF. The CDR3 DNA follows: TGCGCCAGCAGCTCGGGACTAGTCCACAATGAGCAGTTCTTC.